These T cell receptor beta chains were read from a single sample in a study of cytomegalovirus exposure and HLA in healthy donors. Assay: immunoSEQ multiplex PCR; the TCRdb copy retains only in-frame clones and omits some. Its table records under 150,000 clones. The sample comprised PBMCs. These receptor sequences come from a woman between 55 and 75 years old in good health and CMV-seronegative. CDR3s include the opening cysteine and the closing phenylalanine or tryptophan. D genes are given only for firm matches.

V gene	J gene	CDR3 length	D gene	CDR3 DNA	CDR3 protein
TRBV7-3	TRBJ2-1	14	TRBD2	TGTGCCAGCAGCTTAGGGGCTAGCGGCAATGAGCAGTTCTTC	CASSLGASGNEQFF
TRBV7-9	TRBJ2-1	15	TRBD1	TGTGCCAGCAGCTTACGGCCCGAGGGGGCCAATGAGCAGTTCTTC	CASSLRPEGANEQFF
TRBV4-1	TRBJ1-5	14	-	TGCGCCAGCTGGGTAGGCAGGTCTTTTCAGCCCCAGCATTTT	CASWVGRSFQPQHF
TRBV27	TRBJ1-2	13	TRBD1	TGTGCCAGCAGTTTGACAGGGCGGGGTGGCTACACCTTC	CASSLTGRGGYTF
TRBV7-9	TRBJ1-2	14	-	TGTGCCAGCAGCCAACCGGGACAACACTATGGCTACACCTTC	CASSQPGQHYGYTF
TRBV2	TRBJ2-3	14	-	TGTGCCACCAGGGTGGGGGGAGGCACAGATACGCAGTATTTT	CATRVGGGTDTQYF
TRBV7-9	TRBJ2-5	15	TRBD2	TGTGCCAGCAGCATTCGACTAGCGCGGCAGGAGACCCAGTACTTC	CASSIRLARQETQYF
TRBV2	TRBJ1-4	16	TRBD1	TGTGCCAGCAGCGACAGGGGGCATGCAACTAATGAAAAACTGTTTTTT	CASSDRGHATNEKLFF
TRBV5-1	TRBJ1-5	15	-	TGCGCCAGCAGCTTGGAAGGACAGTTTAATCAGCCCCAGCATTTT	CASSLEGQFNQPQHF
TRBV19	TRBJ2-3	15	-	TGTGCCAGTAGTATTTCCGGGAGTCTCGCAGATACGCAGTATTTT	CASSISGSLADTQYF
TRBV29-1	TRBJ1-4	12	-	TGCAGCGTTGAATGGGGAGGGGAAAAACTGTTTTTT	CSVEWGGEKLFF
TRBV15	TRBJ2-2	15	TRBD2	TGTGCCACCAGCAGAGGGCTAGCGGGAGTCGGGGAGCTGTTTTTT	CATSRGLAGVGELFF
TRBV12-5	TRBJ1-1	13	-	TGTGCTAGTGAGCGGGGGGGTAACACTGAAGCTTTCTTT	CASERGGNTEAFF
TRBV11-3	TRBJ2-3	19	TRBD1	TGTGCCAGCAGCCCCAGGACAGGGTACTTTGGGGGCACAAACGATACGCAGTATTTT	CASSPRTGYFGGTNDTQYF
TRBV4-1	TRBJ2-1	17	-	TGCGCCAGCAGCCCCTTCTGGGGCGGCAACTCCTACAATGAGCAGTTCTTC	CASSPFWGGNSYNEQFF
TRBV6-1	TRBJ1-1	15	TRBD1	TGTGCCAGCAGTGAAAGACAGGGAGTAGGGGTTGAAGCTTTCTTT	CASSERQGVGVEAFF
TRBV7-3	TRBJ2-5	14	-	TGTGCCAGCAGGCCTCCGGGACTCCAAGAGACCCAGTACTTC	CASRPPGLQETQYF
TRBV7-9	TRBJ2-5	15	TRBD1	TGTGCCAGCAGCTTAGCCGACAGGGGCGGGGAGACCCAGTACTTC	CASSLADRGGETQYF
TRBV6-5	TRBJ2-2	15	TRBD1	TGTGCCAGCAGCAGGACAGGGAGGTTCGGCGGGGAGCTGTTTTTT	CASSRTGRFGGELFF
TRBV7-9	TRBJ2-1	16	TRBD2	TGTGCCAGCAGCTTAATCGTCGGGGGGGGTTACAATGAGCAGTTCTTC	CASSLIVGGGYNEQFF
TRBV19	TRBJ2-7	14	TRBD2	TGTGCCAGTAGTATGGGGGACTATCGCTACGAGCAGTACTTC	CASSMGDYRYEQYF
TRBV5-1	TRBJ2-7	15	TRBD2	TGCGCCAGCAGCTTGGGTACGGGGACTAGAAACGAGCAGTACTTC	CASSLGTGTRNEQYF
TRBV13	TRBJ1-5	18	TRBD1	TGTGCCAGCAGCGCCAGGGGGTGGGACTTAAATAGCAATCAGCCCCAGCATTTT	CASSARGWDLNSNQPQHF
TRBV28	TRBJ1-6	15	TRBD1	TGTGCCAGCAGTGGAGACAGGGGAAGGAATTCACCCCTCCACTTT	CASSGDRGRNSPLHF
TRBV5-1	TRBJ2-3	16	-	TGCGCCAGCAGCTTGGAAGGGGATGGGGGCACAGATACGCAGTATTTT	CASSLEGDGGTDTQYF
TRBV28	TRBJ2-3	16	TRBD2	TGTGCCAGCAGTCGTACTTTGCGGGAGCTCCCCGATACGCAGTATTTT	CASSRTLRELPDTQYF
TRBV5-3	TRBJ2-7	15	-	TGTGCCAGAAGCTTGGCCGGCGGACAAAACCACGAGCAGTACTTC	CARSLAGGQNHEQYF
TRBV7-8	TRBJ1-4	19	TRBD1	TGTGCCAGCAGCCCCTGGGGACAGGGGGCGAAGTTGGTTAATGAAAAACTGTTTTTT	CASSPWGQGAKLVNEKLFF